One sample yielded the 26 T cell receptor beta chains listed below, sequenced in a study of cytomegalovirus exposure and HLA in healthy donors. The PCR contained 60 Vbeta and 13 Jbeta primers. Repertoires were generated with immunoSEQ multiplex PCR, while TCRdb's copy carries only in-frame clones and drops some. The data contain about 55,000 clones, about three quarters of them seen just once; the ten biggest clones take up over 2.5%. Sequenced sample: PBMCs. Source of these receptors: a female donor in good health and CMV-seronegative.

V is TRBV2 and J is TRBJ2-5; D unclear. The CDR3 spans 12 residues. V lost 2 bases to trimming and J lost 10 bases, with 11 bases between them. CDR1 and CDR2 from the germline V gene are SNHLY and FYNNEI. CDR3 coding DNA: TGTGCCAGCAGTGAAAGCCTAACCAACCAGTACTTC. This gives the protein CASSESLTNQYF.

The rearrangement links TRBV28 to TRBJ2-3; D may be TRBD1 (6 bases). V was trimmed by 5 bases and J by 3 bases, leaving 18 bases between them. This CDR3 has 16 residues. CDR1 and CDR2 (germline): MDHEN, SYDVKM. CDR3 bases: TGTGCCAGCAGTGGGGGTACAGGGCGAACGACAGATACGCAGTATTTT. Translation: CASSGGTGRTTDTQYF. The full variable domain, rest sourced from reference TRBV28 and TRBJ2-3, is DVKVTQSSRYLVKRTGEKVFLECVQDMDHENMFWYRQDPGLGLRLIYFSYDVKMKEKGDIPEGYSVSREKKERFSLILESASTNQTSMYLCASSGGTGRTTDTQYFGPGTRLTVL.

About this clone: Compared with germline, one end of the junction differs, possibly owing to a read error. Other DNA sequences in this specimen translate into the identical CDR3. This sequence joins TRBV7-3 and TRBJ1-1; D gene unclear. CDR1 and CDR2 from the germline V gene are SGHTA and FQGTGA. The CDR3 contains 15 residues. The CDR3 loop is CASSLTPGGVTEAFF. DNA for the CDR3: TGTGCCAGCAGCCTAACGCCGGGCGGGGTCACTGAAGCTTTCTTT.

This chain uses TRBV5-1 with TRBJ2-7, with 8 bases lining up with TRBD1. V was pared by 3 bases and J by 4 bases, with 9 bases of the junction left unmatched. CDR1 and CDR2 (germline): SGHRS, YFSETQ. The CDR3 runs to 15 residues. The CDR3 coding sequence is TGCGCCAGCAGCTACGACGGACAGGGAATTTACGAGCAGTACTTC. It encodes CASSYDGQGIYEQYF.

The chain links TRBV6-1 to TRBJ2-5, with D tentatively TRBD1 (6 bases). Trimming pared 10 bases from V and 5 bases from J, leaving 23 bases between. The CDR3 contains 15 residues. The germline V gene encodes CDR1 MNHNS and CDR2 SASEGT. CDR3 sequence reads: CATKTTGHLRETQYF. The CDR3 bases are TGTGCCACCAAGACCACGGGACACTTACGGGAGACCCAGTACTTC.

For the CDR3, the DNA is TGTGCCATCAGTGGACAGGGTGGCAATCAGCCCCAGCATTTT. This codes for CAISGQGGNQPQHF. The chain employs TRBV10-3 and TRBJ1-5, with 7 positions matching TRBD1. Germline V gene data show CDR1 as ENHRY and CDR2 as SYGVKD. The CDR3 totals 14 residues. J was trimmed by 2 bases and V by 4 bases; bases with no gene match: 2.

The CDR3 here is CASSLGLGETQYF. The CDR3 coding sequence is TGCGCCAGCAGCTTGGGACTAGGGGAGACCCAGTACTTC. V usage is TRBV5-1 and J usage is TRBJ2-5; a possible D gene is TRBD2 (6 bases). There are 13 residues in the CDR3. With 0 bases removed from V and 5 bases from J, the gap between germline ends came to 8 bases. CDR1 and CDR2 (germline): SGHRS, YFSETQ.

This clone appeared a few times. The genes are TRBV9 and TRBJ1-1; possibly TRBD1 for D (5 bases). The germline V and J ends were trimmed by 3 bases and 4 bases, with 10 bases remaining between them. CDR1 is SGDLS and CDR2 is YYNGEE in the germline V gene. CDR3 length equals 13 residues. The CDR3 DNA reads as TGTGCCAGCAGCGCCGGGGGAGGCACTGAAGCTTTCTTT. Protein sequence: CASSAGGGTEAFF.

The chain combines TRBV19 with TRBJ1-6, with no clear D. The germline V gene has CDR1 LNHDA and CDR2 SQIVND (reference sequence). The V end lost 4 bases, the J end lost 8 bases, and 15 bases lay between the germline ends. The CDR3 contains 15 residues. The CDR3 here is CASSTRAHGDSPLHF. CDR3 coding DNA: TGTGCCAGTAGTACTCGGGCCCACGGGGATTCACCCCTCCACTTT.

The J gene is TRBJ2-5, the V gene TRBV7-8, with 11 bases matching TRBD2. The ends lost 5 bases at V and 9 bases at J; junction bases unmatched: 8. The germline V gene has CDR1 SGHVS and CDR2 FQNEAQ. CDR3 size: 14 residues. The CDR3 DNA reads as TGTGCCAGCAGCCGTAGCGGGGGGGCCACCCCCCAGTACTTC. This codes for CASSRSGGATPQYF.

This chain links TRBV7-2 with TRBJ1-1; 8 nucleotides agree with TRBD1. CDR3 size: 14 residues. Germline-derived CDR1 and CDR2 are SGHTA and FQGNSA. The V and J ends lost 8 bases and 5 bases, in that order; junction bases with no gene match: 10. CDR3 nucleotides: TGTGCCAGCGGAAGGACAGGGCTGGTAACTGAAGCTTTCTTT. This codes for CASGRTGLVTEAFF.

As to this clone: Other DNA sequences in this sample translate to the same CDR3. The chain carries TRBV7-2 and TRBJ2-3; perhaps TRBD1 as D (6 bases). The germline V and J ends were trimmed by 1 base and 3 bases, with 8 bases remaining between them. The length of the CDR3 is 14 residues. CDR1 is SGHTA and CDR2 is FQGNSA in the germline V gene. The CDR3 sequence is CASSLVGATDTQYF. In nucleotides, the CDR3 is TGTGCCAGCAGCTTAGTGGGGGCAACAGATACGCAGTATTTT.

This chain uses TRBV6-1 with TRBJ1-1; weak D call: TRBD1 (5 bases). The CDR3 spans 14 residues. With 6 bases removed from V and 6 bases from J, the gap between germline ends came to 17 bases. Germline loops: CDR1 MNHNS, CDR2 SASEGT. CDR3 region: CASSKGRAGAEAFF. The CDR3 coding sequence is TGTGCCAGCAGCAAGGGGAGGGCCGGGGCTGAAGCTTTCTTT.

This clone came up a few times. The chain uses TRBV28 and TRBJ2-3, with 8 bases identical to TRBD2. V shed 6 bases, J shed 4 bases, and the junction held 6 bases outside the gene matches. The CDR3 is 14 amino acids. Per the germline V gene, CDR1 is MDHEN and CDR2 is SYDVKM. As DNA, the CDR3 is TGTGCCAGCAGGAGCGGGAGCGTCGCAGATACGCAGTATTTT. It translates to CASRSGSVADTQYF.

The rearrangement uses TRBV28 and TRBJ1-2; possibly TRBD1 for D (5 bases). CDR1 is MDHEN and CDR2 is SYDVKM in the germline V gene. This CDR3 contains 16 residues. The V gene lost 1 base and the J gene lost 5 bases, with 17 bases spanning the gap. The CDR3 DNA reads TGTGCCAGCAGTTTATACCCAGACAGCGTCTGGTATGGCTACACCTTC. Amino acid sequence: CASSLYPDSVWYGYTF.

The chain has TRBV30 and TRBJ2-7; D is uncertain. V was pared by 0 bases and J by 7 bases, with 10 bases between. The V gene's germline CDR1 is GTSNPN and CDR2 SVGIG (reference sequence). CDR3 size: 12 residues. CDR3 in DNA: TGTGCCTGGAGTGTTGGTCAAACAGAGCAGTACTTC. It codes for CAWSVGQTEQYF.

CDR3 region: CASGPSAGGRETQYF. Written as DNA, the CDR3 is TGTGCCAGCGGCCCGTCAGCGGGGGGTCGAGAGACCCAGTACTTC. The rearrangement uses TRBV2 and TRBJ2-5; 9 bases line up with TRBD2. V shed 8 bases and J 4 bases; nucleotides not matched to a gene: 11. The length of the CDR3 is 15 residues. CDR1 is SNHLY, CDR2 FYNNEI, per germline.

Turning to this clone: Other DNA sequences in the sample encode the same CDR3. The chain is built from TRBV4-2 and TRBJ1-5; 11 nucleotides align to TRBD1. Germline trimming cut 3 bases from V and 7 bases from J; bases unmatched to any gene: 5. This CDR3 has 15 amino acids. CDR1 is LGHNA, CDR2 YNFKEQ, per germline. CDR3 sequence (DNA): TGTGCCAGCAGCCAGGGAGGGGACAGGGGGCAGCCCCAGCATTTT. This translates into CASSQGGDRGQPQHF.

The chain combines TRBV4-1 with TRBJ2-5, with TRBD2 identical over 10 bases. Germline CDR1 is MGHRA and CDR2 is YSYEKL. The V segment lost 5 bases and the J segment 5 bases; nucleotides outside the gene matches: 8. The CDR3 totals 15 residues. CDR3 sequence reads: CASSYGTSVIETQYF. The CDR3 nucleotides read TGCGCCAGCAGCTACGGGACTAGCGTGATTGAGACCCAGTACTTC.

DNA for the CDR3: TGTGCCAGCAGTTACGAGACAGGGAGGTCTGAAGCTTTCTTT. This encodes CASSYETGRSEAFF. V usage is TRBV6-6 and J usage is TRBJ1-1; 7 nucleotides match TRBD1. CDR1 and CDR2 (germline): MNHNY, SVGAGI (reference sequence). The CDR3 has 14 amino acids. Germline trimming cut 2 bases from V and 6 bases from J; bases unmatched to any gene: 6.

Details on this clone: Compared with germline, one end of the junction differs, possibly owing to a read error. The CDR3: CASSPARGIYGCAF. The CDR3 DNA reads TGTGCCAGTTCACCAGCAAGGGGAATATATGGCTGCGCCTTC. The chain uses TRBV19 and TRBJ1-2, with a possible D match to TRBD1 (5 bases). CDR3 length: 14 amino acids. CDR1 is LNHDA, CDR2 SQIVND, per germline (reference sequence).

This CDR3 reads CAANSGSGGSYNEQFF. CDR3 nucleotides: TGTGCCGCGAACAGCGGGAGCGGTGGGTCCTACAATGAGCAGTTCTTC. The chain combines TRBV7-2 with TRBJ2-1; 8 nucleotides match TRBD2. This CDR3 contains 16 residues. Germline V gene sequence: CDR1 SGHTA, CDR2 FQGNSA. V was clipped by 11 bases and J by 1 base; unmatched bases: 13.

The V gene is TRBV7-8, the J gene TRBJ1-4, with a weak D call TRBD1 (6 bases). The CDR3 spans 16 residues. Trimming shortened V by 5 bases and J by 7 bases, and 20 bases separated the two germline ends. Germline V gives CDR1 SGHVS, CDR2 FQNEAQ. The CDR3 nucleotides are TGTGCCAGCAGCAGGAACCGGGACACGCCTGGTGAAAAACTGTTTTTT. Translating it yields CASSRNRDTPGEKLFF.

This clone was counted between two and nine times. The chain combines TRBV6-5 with TRBJ2-1; 8 bases line up with TRBD2. Losses at the gene ends were 0 bases for V and 10 bases for J; bases not matched to a gene: 8. Germline lookup yields CDR1 MNHEY and CDR2 SVGAGI. The CDR3 loop spans 15 amino acids. The CDR3 protein is CASSYSRGGLPEQFF. CDR3 in DNA: TGTGCCAGCAGTTACTCCCGGGGGGGACTACCGGAGCAGTTCTTC.

In the case of this clone: Other DNA sequences in the same sample also yield this CDR3. The chain carries TRBV18 and TRBJ2-7; 8 bases are shared with TRBD1. Germline values: CDR1 KGHSH, CDR2 LQKENI. The J segment lost 6 bases and the V segment lost 3 bases, leaving 7 bases of the junction unmatched. The CDR3 runs 14 residues. CDR3 amino acids: CASSPGQGTAEQYF. The CDR3 DNA sequence: TGTGCCAGCTCACCCGGACAGGGAACGGCCGAGCAGTACTTC.

The chain is built from TRBV7-2 and TRBJ1-2; 7 bases match TRBD1. With 0 bases clipped from V and 2 bases from J, the junction kept 3 bases outside the gene matches. Germline assignment: CDR1 SGHTA and CDR2 FQGNSA. CDR3 length equals 15 residues. The CDR3 DNA reads TGTGCCAGCAGCTTAGCAACAGGGGAGAACTATGGCTACACCTTC. Its translation is CASSLATGENYGYTF.